Sequencing of this T cell receptor (beta chain) was carried out in a study of blood T cells in healthy people across ages. Whole-study results and caveats: Per million T cells, the diversity of TCR beta decreased roughly linearly as age advanced.

The authors ran a second PCR of about 6 to 11 cycles using a sample-barcoded 5' primer and a J-beta primer mix. One entry per CDR3 protein results from TCRdb running MiXCR on the 5' RACE reads. The table has approximately 350,000 distinct CDR3 sequences, over 45% seen once. The authors drew approximately 9 milliliters of peripheral blood from each donor. Trimming removed 6 bases at V and 1 base at J, with 12 bases between. Germline CDR1 reads MDHEN; CDR2 reads SYDVKM. The CDR3 length is 14 residues. In this sample, this clonotype turned up a few times. Its matching antigen is unknown. The receptor comes from a man aged 60 to 75 in good health. Input material: blood. The rearrangement uses TRBV28 and TRBJ2-5, with D maybe TRBD2 (6 bases). CDR3 coding DNA: TGTGCCAGCAGCTTTCCCGGGGGCCAAGAGACCCAGTACTTC. This gives the protein CASSFPGGQETQYF.